One sample yielded the 6 T cell receptor beta chains listed below, sequenced in a study of T cells expressing NK-cell markers. From its re-call of the 5' RACE reads, TCRdb lists each CDR3 protein once, without DNA. The sample is made up of roughly 160,000 distinct CDR3 sequences, and the top ten hold around 18% of it. The sample taken for sequencing was blood T cells: a sorted CD56 or NKG2C T cell subset, CD4+ or CD8+ T cells, or bulk PBMC T cells (not recorded which). These receptor sequences come from a woman between 18 and 70 years old in good health.

This chain uses TRBV20-1 with TRBJ1-5; TCRdb gives TRBD1 as the D gene, but with no DNA this cannot be confirmed. The length of the CDR3 is 18 residues. Germline values: CDR1 DFQATT, CDR2 SNEGSKA (reference sequence). The CDR3 protein is CSARRTGEGGLSNQPQHF.

The chain is built from TRBV10-3 and TRBJ1-6. The V gene's germline CDR1 is ENHRY and CDR2 SYGVKD. CDR3 size: 14 residues. The CDR3 sequence: CGTREDAVNSPLHF.

The chain has TRBV30 and TRBJ2-2; TCRdb returns TRBD1, unconfirmable since there is no DNA. Per the germline V gene, CDR1 is GTSNPN and CDR2 is SVGIG (reference sequence). The CDR3 runs to 14 residues. This chain's CDR3 is CAWTPFGGGGELFF. Full variable domain (outside the CDR3, taken from reference TRBV30 and TRBJ2-2): SQTIHQWPATLVQPVGSPLSLECTVEGTSNPNLYWYRQAAGRGLQLLFYSVGIGQISSEVPQNLSASRPQDRQFILSSKKLLLSDSGFYLCAWTPFGGGGELFFGEGSRLTVL.

The chain recombines TRBV5-1 with TRBJ2-5; TCRdb names TRBD1, which stays unverified in the absence of DNA. In germline, CDR1 is SGHRS, CDR2 YFSETQ. The CDR3 loop spans 16 amino acids. The CDR3 sequence is CASSLGDRGREETQYF.

J is TRBJ2-1 and V is TRBV24-1; the TCRdb call, TRBD1, lacks DNA for checking. The germline CDR1 and CDR2 sequences are KGHDR and SFDVKD. The CDR3 is made up of 16 amino acids. CDR3 sequence reads: CATSDPGAHSYNEQFF.

The chain combines TRBV5-1 with TRBJ1-1; the D call of TRBD1 rests on TCRdb alone, since no DNA is present to check it. Germline CDR1 SGHRS, CDR2 YFSETQ. This CDR3 region has 17 residues. The CDR3 sequence is CASSLTGWGKSDTEAFF. The entire variable domain, with the rest obtained from reference TRBV5-1 and TRBJ1-1, is as follows: KAGVTQTPRYLIKTRGQQVTLSCSPISGHRSVSWYQQTPGQGLQFLFEYFSETQRNKGNFPGRFSGRQFSNSRSEMNVSTLELGDSALYLCASSLTGWGKSDTEAFFGQGTRLTVV.